A selection of T cell receptor beta chains follows, all from one sample in a study of T cell repertoires in cytomegalovirus infection. One entry per CDR3 protein, called by TCRdb with MiXCR from the reads. The sample has 130,000 or so distinct CDR3 sequences; roughly 6.5% are singletons. Material for sequencing was PBMCs. These receptors were obtained from a human donor in good health (CMV status not recorded). Some clones in this sample may be carry-over from other donors' samples. Each CDR3 is given with its conserved first and last residue.

TRBV3-1	TRBJ2-7	CASSQERTRGSSYEQYF
TRBV27	TRBJ2-1	CASSSGQGGRQFF
TRBV20-1	TRBJ2-5	CSASHDSGTQETQYF
TRBV10-3	TRBJ2-1	CAISEQQLDEQFF
TRBV19	TRBJ1-1	CASSIRTGESTEAFF
TRBV7-2	TRBJ2-4	CASSLAGPRGKGQNIQYF
TRBV7-2	TRBJ2-5	CASRLGGAETQYF
TRBV7-2	TRBJ1-5	CASLGQEDQPQHF
TRBV24-1	TRBJ2-1	CATSDAGVGQTFF
TRBV7-2	TRBJ1-2	CASNEGTNYGYTF
TRBV11-1	TRBJ2-1	CASSLRGGAGDEQFF
TRBV12-3/TRBV12-4	TRBJ2-1	CASSYRALIAGQGKGYNEQFF
TRBV6-5	TRBJ1-1	CASSYGQGAVEAFF
TRBV20-1	TRBJ2-7	CSARLAGHGEQYF
TRBV7-2	TRBJ1-6	CASSKPRDKKNSPLHF
TRBV7-9	TRBJ2-2	CASSPGTGVAGELFF
TRBV7-3	TRBJ2-5	CASSLTREETQYF